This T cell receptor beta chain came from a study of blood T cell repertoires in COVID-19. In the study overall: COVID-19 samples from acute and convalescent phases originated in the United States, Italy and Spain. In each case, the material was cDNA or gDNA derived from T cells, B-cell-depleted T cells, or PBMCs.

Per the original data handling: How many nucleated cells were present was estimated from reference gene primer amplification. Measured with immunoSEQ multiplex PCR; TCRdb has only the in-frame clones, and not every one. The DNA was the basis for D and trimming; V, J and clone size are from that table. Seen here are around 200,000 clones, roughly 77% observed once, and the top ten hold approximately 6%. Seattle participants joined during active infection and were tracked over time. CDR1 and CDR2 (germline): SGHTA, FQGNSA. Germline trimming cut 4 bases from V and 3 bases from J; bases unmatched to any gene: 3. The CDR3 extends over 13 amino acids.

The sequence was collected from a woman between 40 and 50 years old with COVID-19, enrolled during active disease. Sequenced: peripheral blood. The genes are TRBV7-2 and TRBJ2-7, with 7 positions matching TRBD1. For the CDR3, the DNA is TGTGCCAGCAGCTACCGGGACAGCTACGAGCAGTACTTC. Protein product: CASSYRDSYEQYF.